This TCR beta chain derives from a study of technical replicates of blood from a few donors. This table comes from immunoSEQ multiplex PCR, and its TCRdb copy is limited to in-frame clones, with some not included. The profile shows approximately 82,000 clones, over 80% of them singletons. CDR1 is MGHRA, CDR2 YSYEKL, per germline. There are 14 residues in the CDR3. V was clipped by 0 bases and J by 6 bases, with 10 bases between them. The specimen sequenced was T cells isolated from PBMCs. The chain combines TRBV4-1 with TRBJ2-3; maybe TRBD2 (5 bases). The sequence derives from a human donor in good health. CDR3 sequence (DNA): TGCGCCAGCAGCCAAGATGGACTTAGCGATACGCAGTATTTT. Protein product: CASSQDGLSDTQYF.